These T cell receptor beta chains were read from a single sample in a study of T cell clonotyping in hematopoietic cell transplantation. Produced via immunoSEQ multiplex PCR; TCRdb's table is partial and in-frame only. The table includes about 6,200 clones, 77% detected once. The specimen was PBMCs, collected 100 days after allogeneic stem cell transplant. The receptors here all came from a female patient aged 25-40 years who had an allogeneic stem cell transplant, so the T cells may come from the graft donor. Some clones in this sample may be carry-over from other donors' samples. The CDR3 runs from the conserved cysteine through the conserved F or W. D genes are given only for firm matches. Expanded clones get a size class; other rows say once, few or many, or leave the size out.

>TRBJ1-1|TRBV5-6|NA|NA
CASSLPGETTEAFF
TGTGCCAGCAGCTTGCCGGGAGAGACCACTGAAGCTTTCTTT
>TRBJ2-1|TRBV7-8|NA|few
CASSLDLGGPYNEQFF
TGTGCCAGCAGCTTAGATTTGGGGGGGCCCTACAATGAGCAGTTCTTC
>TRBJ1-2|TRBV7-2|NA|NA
CASSLIPAFLSHGYTF
TGTGCCAGCAGCTTAATCCCAGCCTTCTTGAGCCATGGCTACACCTTC
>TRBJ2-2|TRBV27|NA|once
CASSLVAGSNTGELFF
TGTGCCAGCAGTTTAGTTGCGGGATCGAACACCGGGGAGCTGTTTTTT
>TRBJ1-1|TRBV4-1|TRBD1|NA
CASSLEGAQNTEAFF
TGCGCCAGCAGCCTGGAGGGGGCCCAAAACACTGAAGCTTTCTTT
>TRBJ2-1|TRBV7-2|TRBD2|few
CASSSAGTHSYNEQFF
TGTGCCAGCAGCTCAGCGGGGACGCACTCCTACAATGAGCAGTTCTTC
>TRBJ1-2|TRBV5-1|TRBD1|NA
CASSPEPTGGFTTGYTF
TGCGCCAGCAGCCCTGAACCGACAGGGGGCTTTACCACTGGCTACACCTTC
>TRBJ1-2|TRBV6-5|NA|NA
CASSPMGIRGYTF
TGTGCCAGCAGTCCCATGGGGATACGAGGCTACACCTTC
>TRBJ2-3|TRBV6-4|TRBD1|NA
CASSDSLQGADTQYF
TGTGCCAGCAGTGACTCGTTACAGGGGGCAGATACGCAGTATTTT
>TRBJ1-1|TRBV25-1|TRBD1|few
CASSGRTGRNTEAFF
TGTGCCAGCAGTGGGCGGACAGGGCGGAACACTGAAGCTTTCTTT
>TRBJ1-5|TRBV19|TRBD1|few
CASTKRQGNQPQHF
TGTGCCAGTACTAAAAGACAGGGGAATCAGCCCCAGCATTTT
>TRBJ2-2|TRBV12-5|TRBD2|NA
CASAWAGGLTGELFF
TGTGCTAGTGCTTGGGCGGGAGGGCTAACCGGGGAGCTGTTTTTT
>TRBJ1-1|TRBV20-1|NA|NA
CSARMGTEAFF
TGCAGTGCTAGGATGGGGACTGAAGCTTTCTTT
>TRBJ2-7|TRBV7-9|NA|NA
CASSLVGGQYF
TGTGCCAGCAGCTTAGTGGGGGGGCAGTACTTC
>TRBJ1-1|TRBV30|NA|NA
CAWGYGRIPNTEAFF
TGTGCCTGGGGCTACGGGCGAATCCCGAACACTGAAGCTTTCTTT
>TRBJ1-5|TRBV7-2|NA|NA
CASSPPGAVSNQPQHF
TGTGCCAGCAGCCCGCCAGGGGCCGTTAGCAATCAGCCCCAGCATTTT
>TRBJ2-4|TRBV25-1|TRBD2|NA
CASSERGRGGIQYF
TGTGCCAGCAGTGAGCGGGGCCGGGGGGGCATTCAGTACTTC
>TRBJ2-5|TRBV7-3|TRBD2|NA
CASSPASGGFRETQYF
TGTGCCAGCAGCCCCGCTAGCGGGGGGTTCCGAGAGACCCAGTACTTC
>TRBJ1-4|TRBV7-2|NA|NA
CASSLDSGFEKLFF
TGTGCCAGCAGCTTAGACAGCGGTTTTGAAAAACTGTTTTTT
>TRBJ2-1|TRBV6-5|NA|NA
CASSQAPTSPQFF
TGTGCCAGCAGCCAGGCCCCTACTTCTCCGCAGTTCTTC
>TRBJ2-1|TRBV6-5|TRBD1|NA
CASSTPGGNEQFF
TGTGCCAGCAGTACTCCAGGGGGCAATGAGCAGTTCTTC
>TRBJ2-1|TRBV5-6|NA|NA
CASSFTSNEQFF
TGTGCCAGCAGCTTCACGTCGAATGAGCAGTTCTTC
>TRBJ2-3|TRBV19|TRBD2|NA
CASRGLAGSDTQYF
TGTGCCAGTAGGGGACTAGCGGGGTCAGATACGCAGTATTTT
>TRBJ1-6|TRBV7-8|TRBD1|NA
CASSLGTGGGSPLHF
TGTGCCAGCAGCTTAGGAACAGGGGGCGGTTCACCCCTCCACTTT
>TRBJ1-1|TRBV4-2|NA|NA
CASRDRQPNTEAFF
TGTGCCAGCAGGGATCGGCAGCCGAACACTGAAGCTTTCTTT
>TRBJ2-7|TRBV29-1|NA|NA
CSVGGAYEQYF
TGCAGCGTTGGGGGTGCCTACGAGCAGTACTTC
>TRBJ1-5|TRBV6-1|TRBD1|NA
CASSSQGYSNQPQHF
TGTGCCAGCAGTTCACAGGGGTATAGCAATCAGCCCCAGCATTTT
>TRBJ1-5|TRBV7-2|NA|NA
CASSLVGKGEPQHF
TGTGCCAGCAGCTTAGTCGGGAAAGGGGAGCCCCAGCATTTT
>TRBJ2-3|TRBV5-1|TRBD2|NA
CASSRTSGGAPDTQYF
TGCGCCAGCAGCAGAACTAGCGGGGGGGCTCCGGATACGCAGTATTTT
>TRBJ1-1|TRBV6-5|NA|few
CASSYGGNMNTEAFF
TGTGCCAGCAGTTACGGGGGGAACATGAACACTGAAGCTTTCTTT
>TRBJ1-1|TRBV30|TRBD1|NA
CAWTRGQGEAFF
TGTGCCTGGACTAGGGGGCAGGGTGAAGCTTTCTTT